One and the same sample provided the 25 T cell receptor beta chains below, sequenced in a study of T cells in Graves' hyperthyroidism and ophthalmopathy (dated 2019 in TCRdb). Library preparation used multiplex PCR. Sequencing used an Illumina HiSeq 2000. Amplification of TCR beta CDR3 regions was carried out from RNA transcripts. For the first round of RT-PCR on the TCR CDR3, the HTBI primer set was used together with the Qiagen OneStep RT-PCR kit. TCRdb reanalyzed the raw reads on its own, using fastp at Q25 for trimming and MiXCR for clone calling, and kept in-frame beta chains. Rows are unified per CDR3 protein, each entry keeping the most common DNA and genes. For this sample there are more than 550,000 distinct CDR3 sequences; about 45% appear just once. The ten top clones hold about 7% of the sample. The sample comprised peripheral blood or thyroid tissue (not recorded which). These receptors all come from an adult man with Graves' disease, either hyperthyroidism or ophthalmopathy (not recorded which).

CDR3 DNA: TGTGCCAGCAGAGGGACAGGGGGGAATGAAAAACTGTTTTTT. Translating gives CASRGTGGNEKLFF. This chain links TRBV2 with TRBJ1-4, with TRBD1 identical over 11 bases. Trimming took 6 bases from V and 5 from J; bases not matched to a gene: 2. Germline CDR1 SNHLY, CDR2 FYNNEI. The CDR3 loop spans 14 amino acids.

There are a few counts of this clonotype. The chain links TRBV20-1 to TRBJ1-1; D is uncertain. Per the germline V gene, CDR1 is DFQATT and CDR2 is SNEGSKA (reference sequence). Deletions cut 4 bases from V and 0 bases from J, with 6 bases between. There are 12 residues in the CDR3. The CDR3 loop reads CSANTMNTEAFF. The CDR3 bases are TGCAGTGCTAATACGATGAACACTGAAGCTTTCTTT.

This clonotype came up once. This chain connects TRBV7-2 to TRBJ2-7, with 7 bases aligning to TRBD1. CDR1 SGHTA and CDR2 FQGNSA come from the germline V gene. Trimming removed 3 bases from V and 7 bases from J; junction bases left unmatched: 3. The CDR3 is made up of 12 amino acids. The CDR3 loop is CASSFTGVEQYF. The CDR3, as DNA: TGTGCCAGCAGCTTTACAGGGGTTGAGCAGTACTTC.

Many counts were recorded for this clonotype. This chain links TRBV7-2 with TRBJ1-1, with a tentative D call TRBD1 (5 bases). The V gene lost 1 base and the J gene lost 1 base, with 10 bases spanning the gap. The CDR3 sequence is 15 residues long. Germline loops: CDR1 SGHTA, CDR2 FQGNSA. The CDR3 sequence is CASSLVGGPNTEAFF. The CDR3 coding sequence is TGTGCCAGCAGCTTAGTCGGGGGACCGAACACTGAAGCTTTCTTT.

Note on this clonotype: Likely a read error: the CDR3 ends without its conserved phenylalanine or tryptophan. The DNA is left out, because the CDR3 cannot be placed on it with certainty; the CDR3 is given as TCRdb lists it. This chain links TRBV10-3 with TRBJ1-6. In germline, CDR1 is ENHRY, CDR2 SYGVKD. The CDR3 comprises 11 residues, both ends counted. The chain's CDR3 is CAISEPTGGHY.

J is TRBJ1-1 and V is TRBV7-9, with D maybe TRBD1 (5 bases). V dropped 0 bases and J dropped 6 bases, with 11 bases sitting between them. The CDR3 sequence is 14 residues long. CDR1 and CDR2 from the germline V gene are SEHNR and FQNEAQ (reference sequence). CDR3 nucleotide sequence: TGTGCCAGCAGCTTAGCGGGGGGGAATCCTGAAGCTTTCTTT. Translating it yields CASSLAGGNPEAFF.

Turning to this clonotype: A much larger clone differs from this one at a single base, so this may be a read error. This CDR3 fails to terminate in the conserved phenylalanine or tryptophan, so it likely reflects a read error. The chain employs TRBV11-2 and TRBJ1-1; D unresolved. Germline V CDR1 and CDR2: SGHAT, FQNNGV. The CDR3 is 12 amino acids. Trimming stripped 5 bases from V and 4 bases from J, with 8 bases between. The CDR3 sequence: CASSAYGTEAFS. CDR3 nucleotides: TGTGCCAGCAGCGCGTATGGCACTGAAGCTTTCTCT.

The rearrangement links TRBV19 to TRBJ1-1; possibly TRBD1 for D (6 bases). CDR3 length: 14 amino acids. Germline-derived CDR1 and CDR2 are LNHDA and SQIVND (reference sequence). V lost 10 bases to trimming and J lost 0 bases, with 15 bases between them. In DNA, the CDR3 is TGTGCCACAAGGAGGGGGGACGTGAACACTGAAGCTTTCTTT. It is translated as CATRRGDVNTEAFF.

This chain uses TRBV5-1 with TRBJ1-6; D gene ambiguous. Germline CDR1 reads SGHRS; CDR2 reads YFSETQ. The CDR3 is made up of 17 amino acids. The ends were cut back, 3 bases at V and 7 bases at J, with 20 bases in the middle. This CDR3 is CASSWAGRNKGNSPLHF. The CDR3 nucleotides read TGCGCCAGCAGCTGGGCTGGACGGAACAAAGGGAATTCACCCCTCCACTTT. Complete variable domain (other parts from reference TRBV5-1 and TRBJ1-6): KAGVTQTPRYLIKTRGQQVTLSCSPISGHRSVSWYQQTPGQGLQFLFEYFSETQRNKGNFPGRFSGRQFSNSRSEMNVSTLELGDSALYLCASSWAGRNKGNSPLHFGNGTRLTVT.

The chain employs TRBV5-1 and TRBJ2-5; TRBD2 aligns across 7 bases. This CDR3 contains 14 residues. Unmatched junction bases numbered 2, after V lost 3 bases and J lost 0 bases. CDR1 SGHRS and CDR2 YFSETQ come from the germline V gene. The chain's CDR3 is CASSWRGYQETQYF. The CDR3 nucleotides read TGCGCCAGCAGCTGGCGGGGGTACCAAGAGACCCAGTACTTC.

This clonotype was seen more than once but under ten times. The chain joins TRBV27 to TRBJ1-2, with D possibly being TRBD1 (5 bases). The CDR3 sequence is 14 residues long. Germline assignment: CDR1 MNHEY and CDR2 SMNVEV (reference sequence). V lost 6 bases to trimming and J lost 8 bases, with 19 bases between them. CDR3 bases: TGTGCCAGCAGCCCTCTTGGTGGGGGTCAGGGCTACACCTTC. This translates into CASSPLGGGQGYTF.

The rearrangement joins TRBV25-1 to TRBJ1-2; 8 bases align to TRBD1. CDR1 is MGHDK, CDR2 SYGVNS, per germline. Trimming at V came to 4 bases and at J to 8 bases, leaving 15 bases not matched to a gene. The CDR3 covers 16 residues. CDR3 in DNA: TGTGCCAGCAGTGCTAGCCGAGACAGGGGATCGTGGGGCTACACCTTC. Translation gives CASSASRDRGSWGYTF.

The chain recombines TRBV29-1 with TRBJ1-3; TRBD1 might be the D (5 bases). The V and J ends lost 4 bases and 8 bases respectively, with 24 bases between them. Germline V gene sequence: CDR1 SQVTM, CDR2 ANQGSEA. The CDR3 covers 16 residues. CDR3 region: CSVGLGGSGYGYTIYF. Here the CDR3 DNA reads TGCAGCGTTGGATTGGGGGGGTCCGGCTATGGCTACACCATATATTTT. The full variable domain, rest sourced from reference TRBV29-1 and TRBJ1-3, is SAVISQKPSRDICQRGTSLTIQCQVDSQVTMMFWYRQQPGQSLTLIATANQGSEATYESGFVIDKFPISRPNLTFSTLTVSNMSPEDSSIYLCSVGLGGSGYGYTIYFGEGSWLTVV.

Of note for this clonotype: The conserved phenylalanine or tryptophan normally closing the CDR3 is absent here, so this likely arose from a read error. The V gene is TRBV2, the J gene TRBJ1-1; D gene unclear. The CDR3 is made up of 14 amino acids. The germline V gene has CDR1 SNHLY and CDR2 FYNNEI. V lost 5 bases to trimming and J lost 4 bases, with 14 bases between them. The DNA of the CDR3 is TGTGCCAGCAGTTACTCGGGGAGTTCCACTGAAGCTTTCTCT. This sequence encodes CASSYSGSSTEAFS.

The genes are TRBV19 and TRBJ1-5, with 7 bases matching TRBD1. CDR3 length: 13 residues. Germline trimming cut 11 bases from V and 3 bases from J; bases unmatched to any gene: 7. CDR1 and CDR2 (germline): LNHDA, SQIVND (reference sequence). In nucleotides, the CDR3 is TGTGCCGGCGGGACAGAGATCAATCAGCCCCAGCATTTT. This encodes CAGGTEINQPQHF. The full variable domain, completed using reference TRBV19 and TRBJ1-5, is DGGITQSPKYLFRKEGQNVTLSCEQNLNHDAMYWYRQDPGQGLRLIYYSQIVNDFQKGDIAEGYSVSREKKESFPLTVTSAQKNPTAFYLCAGGTEINQPQHFGDGTRLSIL.

The V gene is TRBV27, the J gene TRBJ1-2; the D gene is possibly TRBD1 (6 bases). The germline V gene has CDR1 MNHEY and CDR2 SMNVEV (reference sequence). The V and J ends lost 3 bases and 8 bases respectively, with 16 bases between them. CDR3 length equals 14 residues. The CDR3 sequence is CASSLGGEATGYTF. Here the CDR3 DNA reads TGTGCCAGCAGTTTGGGGGGCGAAGCGACCGGCTACACCTTC.

Turning to this clonotype: A much larger clone differs from this one at a single base, so this may be a read error. The rearrangement uses TRBV24-1 and TRBJ2-5, with 16 bases aligning to TRBD2. Germline V CDR1 and CDR2: KGHDR, SFDVKD. CDR3 size: 17 residues. V gave up 4 bases and J gave up 5 bases; unmatched junction bases: 6. The CDR3 protein is CATSDPGLAGGPETQYF. CDR3 bases: TGTGCCACCAGTGACCCGGGACTAGCGGGGGGGCCGGAGACCCAGTACTTC.

The rearrangement links TRBV12-3 or TRBV12-4 to TRBJ2-2, with TRBD2 matching 10 bases. The CDR3 totals 14 residues. Trimming removed 6 bases from V and 5 bases from J; junction bases left unmatched: 3. The CDR3 DNA is TGTGCCAGCAGGATGACTAGCGGGACCGGGGAGCTGTTTTTT. Protein: CASRMTSGTGELFF.

This clonotype has a handful of counts. The V call is TRBV7-9, the J call TRBJ2-2; 8 nucleotides align to TRBD1. CDR1 SEHNR and CDR2 FQNEAQ come from the germline V gene (reference sequence). After removal of 5 bases from V and 0 bases from J, the junction contained 5 bases not matched to a gene. This CDR3 is built from 16 residues. CDR3 nucleotides: TGTGCCAGCAGCGTTGGGACAGGTGCGAACACCGGGGAGCTGTTTTTT. Amino acids: CASSVGTGANTGELFF.

The gene calls are TRBV6-5 and TRBJ2-7; D unclear. CDR3 length equals 11 residues. Deletions cut 6 bases from V and 3 bases from J, with 6 bases between. Germline V CDR1 and CDR2: MNHEY, SVGAGI. The chain's CDR3 is CASRYDYEQYF. DNA for the CDR3: TGTGCCAGCAGATATGACTACGAGCAGTACTTC.

For this clonotype: No conserved phenylalanine or tryptophan ends this CDR3, so it is likely a read error. Because the CDR3's place on the DNA is in doubt, the DNA is left out and the CDR3 is given as listed by TCRdb. V gene TRBV7-9 combines with J gene TRBJ1-3; no DNA check was done on the table's D call, TRBD1. The CDR3 length is 12 residues, termini included. CDR1 SEHNR and CDR2 FQNEAQ come from the germline V gene (reference sequence). Here the CDR3 reads CASSKVDSSLVS.

Notes on this clonotype: Since the CDR3 does not end with the conserved phenylalanine or tryptophan, this likely comes from a read error. It is unclear where the CDR3 begins or ends on the DNA, so no DNA is shown, and the CDR3 is as TCRdb lists it. This CDR3 is CSVEDRKGRVY. The chain is built from TRBV29-1 and TRBJ2-7; TRBD1 is the table's D call and was not checked against the DNA. The CDR3 is 11 residues long, ends included. The V gene's germline CDR1 is SQVTM and CDR2 ANQGSEA.

This clonotype was detected many times. J is TRBJ1-1 and V is TRBV2; D gene unclear. Trimming took off 10 bases at V and 1 base at J, with 13 bases between the two ends. The length of the CDR3 is 13 residues. CDR1 and CDR2 (germline): SNHLY, FYNNEI. CDR3 coding DNA: TGTGCCAAAGATAGCAGGAGGAACACTGAAGCTTTCTTT. Protein: CAKDSRRNTEAFF.

For the CDR3, the DNA is TGCAGTGCTAGAGCACGGGGACAGGGAAGTAAGGGCTACACCTTC. This sequence encodes CSARARGQGSKGYTF. J is TRBJ1-2 and V is TRBV20-1, with 9 bases identical to TRBD1. With 1 base clipped from V and 8 bases from J, the junction kept 11 bases outside the gene matches. Germline CDR1 DFQATT, CDR2 SNEGSKA (reference sequence). The CDR3 totals 15 residues.

Only a few counts were recorded for this clonotype. V is TRBV9 and J is TRBJ1-2; no reliable D call. From germline, CDR1 is SGDLS and CDR2 YYNGEE. V was trimmed by 4 bases and J by 8 bases, leaving 15 bases between them. CDR3 length: 13 amino acids. The CDR3 reads CASSSGLTGGYTF. In DNA, the CDR3 is TGTGCCAGCAGCTCCGGACTGACGGGGGGCTACACCTTC.